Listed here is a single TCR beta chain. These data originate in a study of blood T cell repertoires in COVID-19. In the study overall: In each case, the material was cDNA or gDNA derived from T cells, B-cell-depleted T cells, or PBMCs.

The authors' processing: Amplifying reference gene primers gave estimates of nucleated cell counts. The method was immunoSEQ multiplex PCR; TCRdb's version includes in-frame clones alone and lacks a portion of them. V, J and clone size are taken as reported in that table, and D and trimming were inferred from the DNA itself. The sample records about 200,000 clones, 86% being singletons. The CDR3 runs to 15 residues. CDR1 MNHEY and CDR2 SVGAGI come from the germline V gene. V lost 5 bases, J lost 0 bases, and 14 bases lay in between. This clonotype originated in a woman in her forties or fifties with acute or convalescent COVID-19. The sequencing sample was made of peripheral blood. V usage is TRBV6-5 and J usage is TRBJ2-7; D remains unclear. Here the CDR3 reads CASSPALLSSYEQYF. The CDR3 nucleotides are TGTGCCAGCAGTCCCGCCCTTCTGAGCTCCTACGAGCAGTACTTC.